The 10 T cell receptor beta chains below come from one sample, sequenced in a study of cytomegalovirus exposure and HLA in healthy donors. Vbeta (60) and Jbeta (13) primers were used in the PCR. Sequencing was performed with immunoSEQ multiplex PCR; in TCRdb, only in-frame clones are kept and a portion is missing. The sample has some 150,000 clones, about three quarters seen once. The source material was PBMCs. These TCRs come from a woman aged 25 to 45 in good health and CMV-seronegative.

The chain couples TRBV6-5 to TRBJ1-2, with TRBD1 as a possible D gene (6 bases). Germline lookup yields CDR1 MNHEY and CDR2 SVGAGI. This CDR3 is 11 amino acids long. V was pared by 5 bases and J by 10 bases, with 11 bases between. CDR3 nucleotides: TGTGCCAGCAGTCAGGGGAGGGACTACACCTTC. Residues: CASSQGRDYTF.

The V call is TRBV7-2, the J call TRBJ2-5; tentatively, D is TRBD2 (5 bases). The CDR3 runs to 13 residues. Germline lookup yields CDR1 SGHTA and CDR2 FQGNSA. V was clipped by 1 base and J by 5 bases, with 8 bases between them. CDR3 bases: TGTGCCAGCAGCTTAGAAGCGGCGGAGACCCAGTACTTC. This codes for CASSLEAAETQYF.

This rearrangement joins TRBV27 to TRBJ2-6; D may be TRBD1 (5 bases). Trimming shortened V by 7 bases and J by 2 bases, and 15 bases separated the two germline ends. The CDR3 covers 16 residues. CDR1 is MNHEY and CDR2 is SMNVEV in the germline V gene (reference sequence). The CDR3: CASTGHAGPGANVLTF. The CDR3 nucleotides read TGTGCCAGCACAGGACATGCCGGGCCTGGGGCCAACGTCCTGACTTTC.

CDR3 amino acids: CASSQSSERDNSPLHF. For the CDR3, the DNA is TGTGCCAGCAGCCAATCTAGTGAGCGGGATAATTCACCCCTCCACTTT. The V and J genes are TRBV7-9 and TRBJ1-6; D not resolved. Germline-derived CDR1 and CDR2 are SEHNR and FQNEAQ (reference sequence). The length of the CDR3 is 16 residues. The V end was cut by 5 bases, the J end by 5 bases, with 16 bases between.

The V gene is TRBV7-6, the J gene TRBJ1-1; D remains ambiguous. Germline V CDR1 and CDR2: SGHVS, FNYEAQ. The length of the CDR3 is 15 residues. V shed 0 bases and J shed 3 bases, with 11 bases lying between them. The CDR3 sequence is CASSLAVEGHTEAFF. CDR3 nucleotides: TGTGCCAGCAGCTTAGCGGTGGAGGGCCACACTGAAGCTTTCTTT.

The V gene is TRBV28, the J gene TRBJ1-1; D may be TRBD1 (6 bases). V was trimmed by 2 bases and J by 5 bases, leaving 12 bases between them. The length of the CDR3 is 14 residues. CDR1 is MDHEN, CDR2 SYDVKM, per germline. The CDR3 sequence is CASSLHRELTEAFF. DNA of the CDR3: TGTGCCAGCAGTTTACACAGGGAATTGACTGAAGCTTTCTTT.

This clone is a singleton in its sample. The chain couples TRBV30 to TRBJ2-1; 9 bases are shared with TRBD2. The CDR3 consists of 14 residues. Germline-derived CDR1 and CDR2 are GTSNPN and SVGIG (reference sequence). The J segment lost 10 bases and the V segment lost 2 bases, leaving 9 bases of the junction unmatched. CDR3 loop: CAWSPGLASQEQFF. The CDR3 DNA sequence: TGTGCCTGGAGTCCGGGACTAGCATCCCAAGAGCAGTTCTTC.

V usage is TRBV2 and J usage is TRBJ2-3, with 15 bases matching TRBD2. This CDR3 comprises 14 residues. Germline V gives CDR1 SNHLY, CDR2 FYNNEI. The CDR3 protein is CASLGLAGGDTQYF. The CDR3 coding sequence is TGTGCGAGTCTGGGACTAGCGGGAGGTGATACGCAGTATTTT.

This rearrangement joins TRBV29-1 to TRBJ1-1, with D maybe TRBD1 (6 bases). Germline V gene sequence: CDR1 SQVTM, CDR2 ANQGSEA. V dropped 5 bases and J dropped 2 bases, with 9 bases sitting between them. The CDR3 is 12 residues long. The CDR3 region is CSVWTANTEAFF. CDR3 bases: TGCAGCGTTTGGACAGCAAACACTGAAGCTTTCTTT.

The chain uses TRBV7-8 and TRBJ2-7, with 10 bases that match TRBD1. V was clipped by 4 bases and J by 3 bases; unmatched bases: 9. The CDR3 extends over 16 amino acids. CDR1 SGHVS and CDR2 FQNEAQ come from the germline V gene. CDR3 residues: CASSYSRRTGGYEQYF. The CDR3 DNA follows: TGTGCCAGCAGCTATTCAAGACGGACAGGGGGCTACGAGCAGTACTTC.